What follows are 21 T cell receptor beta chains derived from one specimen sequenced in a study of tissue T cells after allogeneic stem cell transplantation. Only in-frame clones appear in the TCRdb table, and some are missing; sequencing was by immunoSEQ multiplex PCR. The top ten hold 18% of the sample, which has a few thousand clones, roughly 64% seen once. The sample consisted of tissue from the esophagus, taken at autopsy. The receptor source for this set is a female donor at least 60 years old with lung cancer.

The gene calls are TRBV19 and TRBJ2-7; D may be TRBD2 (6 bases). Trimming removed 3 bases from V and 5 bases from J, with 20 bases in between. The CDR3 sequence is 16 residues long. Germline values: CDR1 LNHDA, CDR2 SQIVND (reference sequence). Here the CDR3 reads CASSMGGRLRRDEQYF. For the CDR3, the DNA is TGTGCCAGTAGTATGGGGGGACGGCTAAGGCGGGACGAGCAGTACTTC.

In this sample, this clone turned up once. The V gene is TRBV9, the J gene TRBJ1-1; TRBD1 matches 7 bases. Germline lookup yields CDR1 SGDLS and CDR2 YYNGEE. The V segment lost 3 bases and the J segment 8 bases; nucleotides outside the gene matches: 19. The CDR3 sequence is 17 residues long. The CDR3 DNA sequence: TGTGCCAGCAGCGCCCTTCTCACAGGGGCGGATCGATCGGAAGCTTTCTTT. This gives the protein CASSALLTGADRSEAFF.

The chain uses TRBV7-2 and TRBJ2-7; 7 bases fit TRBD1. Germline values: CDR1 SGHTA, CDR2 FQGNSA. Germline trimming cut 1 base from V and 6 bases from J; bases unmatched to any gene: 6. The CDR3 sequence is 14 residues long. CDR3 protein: CASSLGQGFGEQYF. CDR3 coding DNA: TGTGCCAGCAGCTTAGGACAGGGTTTCGGCGAGCAGTACTTC. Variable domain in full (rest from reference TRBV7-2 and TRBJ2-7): GAGVSQSPSNKVTEKGKDVELRCDPISGHTALYWYRQSLGQGLEFLIYFQGNSAPDKSGLPSDRFSAERTGGSVSTLTIQRTQQEDSAVYLCASSLGQGFGEQYFGPGTRLTVT.

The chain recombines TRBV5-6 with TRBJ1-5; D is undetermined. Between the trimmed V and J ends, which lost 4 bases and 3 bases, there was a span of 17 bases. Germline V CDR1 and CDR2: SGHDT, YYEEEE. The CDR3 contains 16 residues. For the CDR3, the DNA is TGTGCCAGCAGCCTCCGCGGGTGGGATACCAATCAGCCCCAGCATTTT. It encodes CASSLRGWDTNQPQHF. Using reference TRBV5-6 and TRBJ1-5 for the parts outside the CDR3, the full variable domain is DAGVTQSPTHLIKTRGQQVTLRCSPKSGHDTVSWYQQALGQGPQFIFQYYEEEERQRGNFPDRFSGHQFPNYSSELNVNALLLGDSALYLCASSLRGWDTNQPQHFGDGTRLSIL.

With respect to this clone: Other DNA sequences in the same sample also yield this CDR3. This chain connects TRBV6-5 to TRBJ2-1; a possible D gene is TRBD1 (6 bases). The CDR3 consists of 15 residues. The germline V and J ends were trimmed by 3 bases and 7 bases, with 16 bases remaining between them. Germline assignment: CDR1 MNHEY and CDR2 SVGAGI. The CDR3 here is CASSYGRGGHNEQFF. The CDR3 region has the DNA TGTGCCAGCAGTTATGGAAGAGGGGGTCATAATGAGCAGTTCTTC.

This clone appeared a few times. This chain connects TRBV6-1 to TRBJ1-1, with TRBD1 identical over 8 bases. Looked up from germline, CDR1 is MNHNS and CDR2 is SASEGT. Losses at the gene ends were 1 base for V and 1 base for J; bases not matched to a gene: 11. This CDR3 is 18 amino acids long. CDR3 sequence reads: CASSEGLGDRWENTEAFF. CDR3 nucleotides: TGTGCCAGCAGTGAAGGTTTGGGGGACAGGTGGGAGAACACTGAAGCTTTCTTT.

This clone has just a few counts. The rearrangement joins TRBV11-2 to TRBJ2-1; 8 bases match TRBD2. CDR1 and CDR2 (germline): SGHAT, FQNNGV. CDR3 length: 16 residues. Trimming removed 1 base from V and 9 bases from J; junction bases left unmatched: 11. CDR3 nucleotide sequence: TGTGCCAGCAGCTTAGCGTACGGGGGGGCCGTTGGTGAGCAGTTCTTC. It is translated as CASSLAYGGAVGEQFF.

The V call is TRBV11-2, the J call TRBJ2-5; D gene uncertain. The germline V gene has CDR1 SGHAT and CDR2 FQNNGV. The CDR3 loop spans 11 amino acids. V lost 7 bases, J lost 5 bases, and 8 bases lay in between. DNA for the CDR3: TGTGCCAGCACTAAGGTGGAGACCCAGTACTTC. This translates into CASTKVETQYF.

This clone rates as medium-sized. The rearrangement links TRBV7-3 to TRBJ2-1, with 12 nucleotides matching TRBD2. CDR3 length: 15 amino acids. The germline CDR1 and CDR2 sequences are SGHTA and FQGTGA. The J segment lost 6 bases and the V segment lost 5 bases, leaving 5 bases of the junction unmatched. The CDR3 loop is CASSLTSGRSNEQFF. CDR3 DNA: TGTGCCAGCAGCCTTACTAGCGGGAGGAGCAATGAGCAGTTCTTC.

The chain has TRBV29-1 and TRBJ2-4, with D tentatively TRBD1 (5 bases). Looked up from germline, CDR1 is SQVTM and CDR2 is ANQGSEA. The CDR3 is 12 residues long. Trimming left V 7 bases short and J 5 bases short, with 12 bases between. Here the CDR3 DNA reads TGCAGCGGAAGGGGCACAGAAAACATTCAGTACTTC. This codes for CSGRGTENIQYF.

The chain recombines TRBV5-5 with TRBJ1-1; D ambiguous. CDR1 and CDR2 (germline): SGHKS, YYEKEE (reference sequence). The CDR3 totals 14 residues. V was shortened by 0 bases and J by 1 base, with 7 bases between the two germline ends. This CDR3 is CASSLGSANTEAFF. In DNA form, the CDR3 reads TGTGCCAGCAGCTTGGGTAGCGCGAACACTGAAGCTTTCTTT. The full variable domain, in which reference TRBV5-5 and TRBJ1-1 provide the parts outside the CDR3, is DAGVTQSPTHLIKTRGQQVTLRCSPISGHKSVSWYQQVLGQGPQFIFQYYEKEERGRGNFPDRFSARQFPNYSSELNVNALLLGDSALYLCASSLGSANTEAFFGQGTRLTVV.

This CDR3 reads CASSSPPAGTQYF. The CDR3 nucleotides are TGTGCCAGCAGCTCCCCCCCGGCCGGGACCCAGTACTTC. The V and J genes are TRBV7-3 and TRBJ2-5; unclear D gene. Deletions cut 4 bases from V and 7 bases from J, with 13 bases between. CDR1 and CDR2 from the germline V gene are SGHTA and FQGTGA. The CDR3 is 13 residues long.

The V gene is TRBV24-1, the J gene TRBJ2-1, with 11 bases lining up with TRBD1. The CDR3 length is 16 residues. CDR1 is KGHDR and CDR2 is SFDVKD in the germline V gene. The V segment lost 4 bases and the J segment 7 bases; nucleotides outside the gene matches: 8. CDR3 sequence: CATSDRTGTGGNEQFF. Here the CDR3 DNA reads TGTGCCACCAGTGACCGGACCGGGACAGGGGGGAATGAGCAGTTCTTC.

The CDR3 DNA reads as TGCGCCAGCAGCTTTTTAGGGGACTCCACCAATGAGCAGTTCTTC. Protein: CASSFLGDSTNEQFF. The V and J genes are TRBV5-1 and TRBJ2-1; tentatively, D is TRBD2 (6 bases). The V end lost 2 bases, the J end lost 6 bases, and 15 bases lay between the germline ends. The CDR3 is made up of 15 amino acids. Germline V gives CDR1 SGHRS, CDR2 YFSETQ.

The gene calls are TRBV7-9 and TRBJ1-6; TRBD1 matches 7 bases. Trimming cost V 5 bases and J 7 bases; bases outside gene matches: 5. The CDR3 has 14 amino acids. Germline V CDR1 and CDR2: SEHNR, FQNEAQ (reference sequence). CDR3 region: CASSGDRDNSPLHF. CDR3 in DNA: TGTGCCAGCAGCGGCGACAGGGACAATTCACCCCTCCACTTT. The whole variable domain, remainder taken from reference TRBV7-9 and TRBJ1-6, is DTGVSQNPRHKITKRGQNVTFRCDPISEHNRLYWYRQTLGQGPEFLTYFQNEAQLEKSRLLSDRFSAERPKGSFSTLEIQRTEQGDSAMYLCASSGDRDNSPLHFGNGTRLTVT.

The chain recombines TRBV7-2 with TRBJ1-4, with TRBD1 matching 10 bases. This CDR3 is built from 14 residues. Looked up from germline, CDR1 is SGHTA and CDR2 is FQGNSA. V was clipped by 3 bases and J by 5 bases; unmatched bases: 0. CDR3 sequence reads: CASSLGQGNEKLFF. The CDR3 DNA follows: TGTGCCAGCAGCTTGGGACAGGGGAATGAAAAACTGTTTTTT. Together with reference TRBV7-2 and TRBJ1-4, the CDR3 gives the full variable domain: GAGVSQSPSNKVTEKGKDVELRCDPISGHTALYWYRQSLGQGLEFLIYFQGNSAPDKSGLPSDRFSAERTGGSVSTLTIQRTQQEDSAVYLCASSLGQGNEKLFFGSGTQLSVL.

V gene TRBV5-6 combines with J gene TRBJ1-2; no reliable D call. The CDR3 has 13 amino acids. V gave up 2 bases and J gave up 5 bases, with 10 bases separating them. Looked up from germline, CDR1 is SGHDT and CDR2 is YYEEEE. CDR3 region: CASSFRAGYGYTF. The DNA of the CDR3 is TGTGCCAGCAGCTTCAGAGCGGGGTATGGCTACACCTTC.

The DNA for the CDR3 is TGTGCCAGCAGCTTAGGACAGGGGAACTACGAGCAGTACTTC. Amino acids: CASSLGQGNYEQYF. This sequence joins TRBV7-2 and TRBJ2-7; TRBD1 aligns across 8 bases. J was trimmed by 3 bases and V by 1 base; bases with no gene match: 2. This CDR3 contains 14 residues. CDR1 and CDR2 (germline): SGHTA, FQGNSA.

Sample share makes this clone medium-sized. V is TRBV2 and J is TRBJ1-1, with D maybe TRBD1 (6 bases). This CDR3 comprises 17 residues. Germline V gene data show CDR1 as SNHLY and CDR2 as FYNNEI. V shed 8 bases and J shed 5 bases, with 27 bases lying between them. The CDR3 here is CASRGGAAGFRETEAFF. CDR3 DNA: TGTGCCAGCCGAGGGGGGGCCGCTGGCTTTAGAGAGACTGAAGCTTTCTTT.

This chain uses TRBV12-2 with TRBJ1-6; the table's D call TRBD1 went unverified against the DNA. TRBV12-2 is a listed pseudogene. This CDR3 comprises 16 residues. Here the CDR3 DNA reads TGTGCAAGTCGCTTAGCCCCCGGGACAGATAATTCACCCCTCCACTTT. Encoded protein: CASRLAPGTDNSPLHF.

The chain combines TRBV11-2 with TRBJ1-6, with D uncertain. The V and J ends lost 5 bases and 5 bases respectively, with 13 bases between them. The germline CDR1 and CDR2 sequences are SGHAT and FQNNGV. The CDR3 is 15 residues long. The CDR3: CASSPRPGDNSPLHF. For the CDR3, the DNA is TGTGCCAGCAGCCCCCGCCCCGGGGATAATTCACCCCTCCACTTT.